This TCR beta chain was found in a study of T cells in Graves' hyperthyroidism and ophthalmopathy. Amplification targeted TCR beta CDR3 regions from RNA transcripts. The TCR CDR3 first-round RT-PCR relied on the HTBI primer set. Using its own MiXCR run on the multiplex PCR reads, TCRdb lists one record per CDR3 protein. The data hold 540,000 or so distinct CDR3 sequences, with approximately 15% observed a single time. The study, taken as a whole, reports: Blood also showed most of the thyroid clonotypes that were expanded above 0.001.

The V gene lost 0 bases and the J gene lost 0 bases, with 2 bases spanning the gap. This CDR3 comprises 12 residues. Germline values: CDR1 GTSNPN, CDR2 SVGIG (reference sequence). This clonotype was recorded many times. The target antigen is unknown. Input material: blood. This rearrangement joins TRBV30 to TRBJ2-5; D gene unclear. This sequence originates from a woman aged 30 to 39 with Graves' hyperthyroidism. The CDR3 coding sequence is TGTGCCTGGAGTGTGTACCAAGAGACCCAGTACTTC. Its translation: CAWSVYQETQYF.